A selection of T cell receptor beta chains follows, all from one sample in a study of shared clonotypes between healthy human individuals. Some clones are missing from TCRdb's copy, which holds only in-frame ones; the method was immunoSEQ multiplex PCR. Among under 600,000 clones listed, roughly 98% were seen once. The sequencing input was naive CD8+ T cells sorted from blood. All receptors come from a man aged 25 to 40 in good health. Each CDR3 is given with its conserved first and last residue. The order of the fields is V gene, D gene, clone size, J gene, CDR3 DNA, CDR3 protein. D genes are given only for firm matches. Clone size is stated in some rows and not others, as once, few, many or a class when expanded.

>TRBV6-1|TRBD1|-|TRBJ1-1
TGTGCCAGCACTTACAGGGGTTCGAACACTGAAGCTTTCTTT
CASTYRGSNTEAFF
>TRBV27|-|-|TRBJ2-7
TGTGCCAGTAGACAAGGCTACGAGCAGTACTTC
CASRQGYEQYF
>TRBV27|-|-|TRBJ2-7
TGTGCCAGCACCACGACCGGTCTTCCGTACGAGCAGTACTTC
CASTTTGLPYEQYF
>TRBV11-2|-|-|TRBJ1-2
TGTGCCAGCAGCCCCATCATGGGGAGGAGTAACTATGGCTACACCTTC
CASSPIMGRSNYGYTF
>TRBV5-4|TRBD1|-|TRBJ1-2
TGTGCCAGCAGCTTGGAACAGGGGGCCAATAACTATGGCTACACCTTC
CASSLEQGANNYGYTF
>TRBV9|TRBD2|-|TRBJ2-7
TGTGCCAGCAGCGTACTGTGGACTAGCGCCCTGAGGGGCTACGAGCAGTACTTC
CASSVLWTSALRGYEQYF
>TRBV9|-|-|TRBJ2-5
TGTGCCAGCAGCGTAGGTTTCCCCCAAGAGACCCAGTACTTC
CASSVGFPQETQYF
>TRBV29-1|-|-|TRBJ2-7
TGCAGCGTCCTCGCGGGGGCTTCTTACGAGCAGTACTTC
CSVLAGASYEQYF
>TRBV28|TRBD2|-|TRBJ2-7
TGTGCCAGCAGTTTAGCCCCCAGGTGGCGGGAGAGCTCCTACGAGCAGTACTTC
CASSLAPRWRESSYEQYF
>TRBV5-6|TRBD2|-|TRBJ2-2
TGTGCCAGCAGCTGGACTAGCGGGAGAACCACCGGGGAGCTGTTTTTT
CASSWTSGRTTGELFF
>TRBV27|-|-|TRBJ2-7
TGTGCCAGCAGTCCGGCGTACACGGAGACCTACGAGCAGTACTTC
CASSPAYTETYEQYF
>TRBV27|-|-|TRBJ2-7
TGTGCCAGCAGTCCCGGACGGAGCTCCTACGAGCAGTACTTC
CASSPGRSSYEQYF
>TRBV6-5|TRBD2|-|TRBJ2-1
TGTGCCAGCAGTTACTCGTTCGGGAGGGCCGATGAGCAGTTCTTC
CASSYSFGRADEQFF
>TRBV4-1|TRBD2|-|TRBJ2-7
TGCGCCAGCAGCCAGGCCTCAGCGGGATGGTCCTACGAGCAGTACTTC
CASSQASAGWSYEQYF
>TRBV14|TRBD1|-|TRBJ2-3
TGTGCCAGCAGCCAGGGGGGCACTCCGGGACAGGGGGCCTCCACAGATACGCAGTATTTT
CASSQGGTPGQGASTDTQYF
>TRBV9|-|-|TRBJ2-1
TGTGCCAGCAGTGAATCGGGGGCGGTTTACAATGAGCAGTTCTTC
CASSESGAVYNEQFF
>TRBV13|TRBD2|-|TRBJ2-1
TGTGCCAGCAGCTTTTTCCACGCTAGCGGGAAAGTTAGCTCCTACAATGAGCAGTTCTTC
CASSFFHASGKVSSYNEQFF
>TRBV11-3|TRBD1|once|TRBJ2-2
TGTGCCAGCAGCCCGATAGGGACAGGGCCCCGGGAGCTGTTTTTT
CASSPIGTGPRELFF
>TRBV7-9|TRBD1|-|TRBJ2-7
TGTGCCAGCAGTTACTCATCGGACAGGTCCTACGAGCAGTACTTC
CASSYSSDRSYEQYF
>TRBV7-9|-|-|TRBJ1-4
TGTGCCAGCAGCCAGGACATGGGCCTCCATGAAAAACTGTTTTTT
CASSQDMGLHEKLFF
>TRBV19|-|-|TRBJ2-1
TGTGCCAGTAGTTGGTTAGCCGCCGACAATGAGCAGTTCTTC
CASSWLAADNEQFF
>TRBV27|-|few|TRBJ2-7
TGTGCCAGCAGTCTGGGCAGGGCGTACGAGCAGTACTTC
CASSLGRAYEQYF
>TRBV5-4|-|-|TRBJ2-7
TGTGCCAGCAGCTTGGAGGGCGAGCAGTACTTC
CASSLEGEQYF
>TRBV5-1|-|-|TRBJ1-1
TGCGCCAGCAGTTCGGTACCAGGGTCTGAAGCTTTCTTT
CASSSVPGSEAFF
>TRBV7-9|-|-|TRBJ2-3
TGTGCCAGCAGCTTAGTACAGGGCGGTATCACAGATACGCAGTATTTT
CASSLVQGGITDTQYF
>TRBV27|TRBD2|-|TRBJ2-2
TGTGCCAGCAGTTTATGGGCGGGAGGCACCGGGGAGCTGTTTTTT
CASSLWAGGTGELFF
>TRBV4-1|-|-|TRBJ1-1
TGCGCCAGCAGCCAATTGTCCGGGGAGGCTTTCTTT
CASSQLSGEAFF
>TRBV15|-|-|TRBJ2-1
TGTGCCACCAGCGACAACTACAATGAGCAGTTCTTC
CATSDNYNEQFF
>TRBV27|TRBD1|-|TRBJ2-5
TGTGCCAGCAGTACCCCGGGACAGGGGGAAGAGACCCAGTACTTC
CASSTPGQGEETQYF
>TRBV29-1|TRBD2|-|TRBJ2-7
TGCAGCGTCGCAGCGGGAGGGCCGGGTGAGCAGTACTTC
CSVAAGGPGEQYF
>TRBV7-6|-|-|TRBJ1-1
TGTGCCAGCAGCTTGGGGGGCGGTGGAGGCACTGAAGCTTTCTTT
CASSLGGGGGTEAFF
>TRBV7-6|TRBD1|-|TRBJ2-6
TGTGCTACGACAGGGGGCTTATCTGGGGCCAACGTCCTGACTTTC
CATTGGLSGANVLTF
>TRBV29-1|-|-|TRBJ1-1
TGCAGCGTAGAGGGCCGAGGGGGGGGAATGAACACTGAAGCTTTCTTT
CSVEGRGGGMNTEAFF
>TRBV2|TRBD1|-|TRBJ2-7
TGTGCCGCCCGGCAGGGGGCGCCCTACGAGCAGTACTTC
CAARQGAPYEQYF
>TRBV9|-|-|TRBJ2-1
TGTGCCAGCAGCGTAGAAGGAGTACTGGGACATGAGCAGTTCTTC
CASSVEGVLGHEQFF
>TRBV9|-|-|TRBJ2-3
TGTGCCAGCAGCGTATTAGGGCTAAAGACAGATACGCAGTATTTT
CASSVLGLKTDTQYF
>TRBV6-6|-|-|TRBJ1-1
TGTGCCAGCAGTTACTCACAGTGGGACACTGAAGCTTTCTTT
CASSYSQWDTEAFF
>TRBV27|TRBD2|-|TRBJ2-3
TGTGCCAGCAGTTTAGCAGGGAGGGACACAGATACGCAGTATTTT
CASSLAGRDTDTQYF
>TRBV2|-|once|TRBJ2-2
TGTGCCAGCACCGAGGGTACTTACACCGGGGAGCTGTTTTTT
CASTEGTYTGELFF
>TRBV4-1|TRBD1|-|TRBJ2-7
TGCGCCAGCAGCCAAGATTCTTCGGACAGGGGGTACGGCTACGAGCAGTACTTC
CASSQDSSDRGYGYEQYF
>TRBV6-5|-|-|TRBJ1-5
TGTGCCAGCAGTTACTCGAGTGAGGGCAATCAGCCCCAGCATTTT
CASSYSSEGNQPQHF
>TRBV15|-|-|TRBJ2-7
TGTGCCACCAGCAGGGTAGGGATCTACGAGCAGTACTTC
CATSRVGIYEQYF
>TRBV2|-|-|TRBJ1-1
TGTGCCAGCAGTGAATCCTTAATGCCCATGAACACTGAAGCTTTCTTT
CASSESLMPMNTEAFF
>TRBV10-3|-|-|TRBJ2-5
TGTGCCACCGCGACGGGCCAGGGTGTGTGGGAGACCCAGTACTTC
CATATGQGVWETQYF
>TRBV28|-|once|TRBJ2-7
TGTGCCAGCACCTCGCGGAGGAGTTGGGCGCCTTGGGAGCAGTACTTC
CASTSRRSWAPWEQYF
>TRBV29-1|TRBD1|once|TRBJ1-1
TGCAGCGTTGAAGGACAGGGTGGCACTGAAGCTTTCTTT
CSVEGQGGTEAFF
>TRBV11-2|TRBD1|few|TRBJ2-7
TGTGCCAGCAGCTGGGGGACAGGGGACTACGAGCAGTACTTC
CASSWGTGDYEQYF
>TRBV5-6|-|-|TRBJ2-7
TGTGCCAGCAGTTCCCTAACTGACTACGAGCAGTACTTC
CASSSLTDYEQYF
>TRBV6-5|TRBD2|-|TRBJ2-1
TGTGCCAGCAGTCTAAGCGGGAGCTCCTACAATGAGCAGTTCTTC
CASSLSGSSYNEQFF